The clone carrying this TCR beta chain came up a few times. Its antigen remains unknown. One heparinised blood draw, averaging about 100 mL, came from each donor. The source of the sample is a study of beta chain features in type 1 diabetes. As for the study in general: Healthy donors, compared against patients, showed similar age, gender and cell yields.

The isolated RNA, all of it, was reverse transcribed, so expressed TCRB transcripts were what got sequenced. Sequencing was performed with immunoSEQ multiplex PCR; in TCRdb, only in-frame clones are kept and a portion is missing. The sample carries 300,000 to 450,000 clones, roughly 21% recorded once. Study-level results: Researchers caution that PCR might favor shorter templates, equally among patients and controls.

This CDR3 is built from 14 residues. In germline, CDR1 is LGHNA, CDR2 YNFKEQ. V shed 1 base and J shed 1 base, with 4 bases lying between them. Source material: naive CD4+ T cells from blood. This clonotype was obtained from a woman aged 18-30 years in good health. The chain recombines TRBV4-2 with TRBJ2-2; D unclear. Written as DNA, the CDR3 is TGTGCCAGCAGCCAAGCCCAGAACACCGGGGAGCTGTTTTTT. This codes for CASSQAQNTGELFF.